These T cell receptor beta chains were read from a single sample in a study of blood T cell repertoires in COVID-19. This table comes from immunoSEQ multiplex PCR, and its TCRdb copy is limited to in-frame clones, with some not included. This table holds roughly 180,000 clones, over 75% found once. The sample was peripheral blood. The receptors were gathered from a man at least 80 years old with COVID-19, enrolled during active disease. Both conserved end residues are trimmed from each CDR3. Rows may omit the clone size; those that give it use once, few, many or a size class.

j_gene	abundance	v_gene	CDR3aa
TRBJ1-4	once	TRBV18	ASSPPAATNEKLF
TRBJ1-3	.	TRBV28	ASSLGQGDTIY
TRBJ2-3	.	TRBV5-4	ASSLGRGRTDTQY
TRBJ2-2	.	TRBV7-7	ASSPGSSGGTGELF
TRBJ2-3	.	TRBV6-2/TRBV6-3	ASSRPGLGFDTQY
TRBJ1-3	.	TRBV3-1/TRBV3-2	ASSQVIKGVRNTIY
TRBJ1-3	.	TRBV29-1	SVGQGAAGNTIY
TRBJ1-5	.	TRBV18	ASSPDRNQPQH
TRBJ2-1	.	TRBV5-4	ASSFPGTGYNEQF
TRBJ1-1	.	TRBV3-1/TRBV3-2	ASSKTTEAF
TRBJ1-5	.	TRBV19	ASSMGQGGNNQPQH
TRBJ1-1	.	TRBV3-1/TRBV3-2	ASSLSGWTEAF
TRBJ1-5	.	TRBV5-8	ASSSDRGTMKPQH
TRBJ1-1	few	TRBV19	ASSIFPDRGGEAF
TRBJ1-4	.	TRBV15	ATSTRGGADEKLF
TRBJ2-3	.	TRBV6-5	ASRSAGGRQDTQY
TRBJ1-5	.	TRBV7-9	ASSFGTGNQPQH
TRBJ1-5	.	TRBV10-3	ASRRGLDQPQH
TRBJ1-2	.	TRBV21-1	ASSLPGRSYGYT
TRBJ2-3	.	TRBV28	ATAGATDTQY
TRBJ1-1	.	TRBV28	ASRRQGARTEAF
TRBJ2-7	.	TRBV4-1	ASSQERPSGGYEQY
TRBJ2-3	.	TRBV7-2	ASSSTPNTDTQY
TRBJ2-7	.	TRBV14	ASSQDGGIYEQY
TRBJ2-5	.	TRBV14	ASSRARQETQY
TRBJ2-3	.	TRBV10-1	ASSRLAGSTDTQY
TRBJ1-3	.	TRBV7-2	ASSLAAGADTIY
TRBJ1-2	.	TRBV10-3	AISGQGGYGYT
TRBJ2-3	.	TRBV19	ASSVTGADTQY
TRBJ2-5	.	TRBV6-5	ASSYSGGRETQY
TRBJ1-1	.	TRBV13	ASSLGGRDTEAF
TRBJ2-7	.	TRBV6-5	ASGKGQTTYEQY
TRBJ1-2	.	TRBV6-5	ASSYSRTRGYT
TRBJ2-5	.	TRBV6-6	ASSYSPGQQQETQY
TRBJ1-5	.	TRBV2	ASTPDRVGNQPQH
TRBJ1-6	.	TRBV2	ASRPGTANSPLH
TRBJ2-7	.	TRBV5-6	ASSLSGTLSYEQY
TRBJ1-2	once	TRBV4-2	ASSQGNRVGYGYT
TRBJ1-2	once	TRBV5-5	ASSWGVTYGYT
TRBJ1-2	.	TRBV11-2	ASSLDPPGGSDYGYT
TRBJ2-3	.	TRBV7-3	ASSWETTDTQY